This T cell receptor (beta chain) is from a study of beta chain features in type 1 diabetes. Isolated RNA was reverse transcribed in full, so expressed TCRB transcripts were sequenced. TCRdb's copy holds only in-frame clones and misses some; the assay was immunoSEQ multiplex PCR. The sample lists hundreds of thousands of clones, roughly an eighth occurring once. On this clone itself: Antigen: not known.

The V and J ends lost 1 base and 0 bases respectively, with 4 bases between them. The CDR3 is made up of 14 amino acids. Germline V gene sequence: CDR1 SQVTM, CDR2 ANQGSEA. The study, taken as a whole, reports: Across all four CD4+ subsets, people with type 1 diabetes showed modestly shorter TCRB CDR3s. Any HLA-type effect on TCRB rearrangement remained unresolved here.

The TCR comes from a woman younger than 30 with type 1 diabetes. The sample was naive CD4+ T cells from blood. The V and J genes are TRBV29-1 and TRBJ2-6; D unresolved. CDR3 sequence reads: CSVEGGSGANVLTF. The CDR3 bases are TGCAGCGTTGAAGGCGGCTCTGGGGCCAACGTCCTGACTTTC.